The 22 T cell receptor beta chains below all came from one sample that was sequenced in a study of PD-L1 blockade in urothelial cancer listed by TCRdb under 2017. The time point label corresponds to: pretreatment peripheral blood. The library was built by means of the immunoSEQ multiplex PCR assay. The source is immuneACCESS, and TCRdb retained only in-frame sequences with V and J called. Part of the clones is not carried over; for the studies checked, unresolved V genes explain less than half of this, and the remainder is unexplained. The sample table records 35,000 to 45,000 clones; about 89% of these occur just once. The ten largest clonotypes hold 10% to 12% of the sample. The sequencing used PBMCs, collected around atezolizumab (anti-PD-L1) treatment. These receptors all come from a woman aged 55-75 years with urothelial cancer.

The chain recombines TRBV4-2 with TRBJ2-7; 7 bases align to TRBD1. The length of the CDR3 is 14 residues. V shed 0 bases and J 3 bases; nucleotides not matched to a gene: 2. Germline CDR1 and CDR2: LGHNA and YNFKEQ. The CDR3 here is CASSQEQGLYEQYF. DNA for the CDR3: TGTGCCAGCAGCCAAGAACAGGGGCTCTACGAGCAGTACTTC.

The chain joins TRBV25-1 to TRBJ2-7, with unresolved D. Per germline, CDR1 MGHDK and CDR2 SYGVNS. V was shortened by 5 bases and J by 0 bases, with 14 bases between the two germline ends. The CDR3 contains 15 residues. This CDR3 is CASSSQASYSYEQYF. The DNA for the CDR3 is TGTGCCAGCAGTTCCCAGGCCTCTTACTCCTACGAGCAGTACTTC.

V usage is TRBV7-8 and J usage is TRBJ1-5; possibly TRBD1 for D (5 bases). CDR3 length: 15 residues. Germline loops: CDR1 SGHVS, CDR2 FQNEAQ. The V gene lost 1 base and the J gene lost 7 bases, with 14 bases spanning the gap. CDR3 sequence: CASSLGGGLGQPQHF. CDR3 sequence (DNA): TGTGCCAGCAGCTTAGGCGGGGGGTTAGGGCAGCCCCAGCATTTT.

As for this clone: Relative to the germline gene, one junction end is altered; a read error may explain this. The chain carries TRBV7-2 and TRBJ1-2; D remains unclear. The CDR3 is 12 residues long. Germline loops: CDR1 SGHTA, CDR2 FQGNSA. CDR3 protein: CASSLAVQKLLF. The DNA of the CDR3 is TGTGCCAGCAGCTTAGCGGTACAGAAACTCCTATTC. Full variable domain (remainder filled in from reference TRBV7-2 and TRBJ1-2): GAGVSQSPSNKVTEKGKDVELRCDPISGHTALYWYRQSLGQGLEFLIYFQGNSAPDKSGLPSDRFSAERTGGSVSTLTIQRTQQEDSAVYLCASSLAVQKLLFGSGTRLTVV.

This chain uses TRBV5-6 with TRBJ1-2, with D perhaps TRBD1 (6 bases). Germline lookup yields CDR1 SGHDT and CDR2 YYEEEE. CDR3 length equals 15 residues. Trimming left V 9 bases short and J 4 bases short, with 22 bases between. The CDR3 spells CATFAGTSFAYGYTF. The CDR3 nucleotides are TGTGCCACCTTTGCAGGGACAAGCTTTGCCTATGGCTACACCTTC.

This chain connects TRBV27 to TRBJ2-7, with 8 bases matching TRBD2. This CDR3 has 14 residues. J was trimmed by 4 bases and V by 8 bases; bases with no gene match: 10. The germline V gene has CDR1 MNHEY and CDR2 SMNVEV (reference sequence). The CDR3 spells CASGPGTSFYEQYF. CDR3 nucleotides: TGTGCCAGCGGGCCCGGGACTAGTTTTTACGAGCAGTACTTC.

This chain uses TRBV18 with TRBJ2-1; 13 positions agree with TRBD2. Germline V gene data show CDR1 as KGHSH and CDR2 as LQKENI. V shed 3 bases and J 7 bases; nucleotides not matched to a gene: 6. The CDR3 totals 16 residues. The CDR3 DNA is TGTGCCAGCTCACCCGGACTAGCGGGAGTAGGAAATGAGCAGTTCTTC. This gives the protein CASSPGLAGVGNEQFF. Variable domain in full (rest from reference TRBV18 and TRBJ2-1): NAGVMQNPRHLVRRRGQEARLRCSPMKGHSHVYWYRQLPEEGLKFMVYLQKENIIDESGMPKERFSAEFPKEGPSILRIQQVVRGDSAAYFCASSPGLAGVGNEQFFGPGTRLTVL.

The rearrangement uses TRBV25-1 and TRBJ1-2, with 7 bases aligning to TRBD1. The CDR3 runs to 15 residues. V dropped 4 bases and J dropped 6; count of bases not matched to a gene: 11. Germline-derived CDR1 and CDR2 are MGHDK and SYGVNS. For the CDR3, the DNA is TGTGCCAGCAGTGCAGCCGGGACAGTCTTTGATGGCTACACCTTC. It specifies CASSAAGTVFDGYTF.

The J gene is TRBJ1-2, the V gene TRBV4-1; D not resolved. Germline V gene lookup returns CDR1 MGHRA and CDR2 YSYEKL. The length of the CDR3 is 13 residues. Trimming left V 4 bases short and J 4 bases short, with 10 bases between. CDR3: CASSPRLVYGYTF. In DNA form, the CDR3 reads TGCGCCAGCAGCCCGCGGCTCGTCTATGGCTACACCTTC.

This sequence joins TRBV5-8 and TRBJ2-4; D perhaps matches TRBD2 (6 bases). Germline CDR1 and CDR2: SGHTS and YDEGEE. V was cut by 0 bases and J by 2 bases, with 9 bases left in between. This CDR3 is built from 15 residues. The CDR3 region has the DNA TGTGCCAGCAGCTTGGGGGGGAGGACCAAAAACATTCAGTACTTC. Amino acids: CASSLGGRTKNIQYF.

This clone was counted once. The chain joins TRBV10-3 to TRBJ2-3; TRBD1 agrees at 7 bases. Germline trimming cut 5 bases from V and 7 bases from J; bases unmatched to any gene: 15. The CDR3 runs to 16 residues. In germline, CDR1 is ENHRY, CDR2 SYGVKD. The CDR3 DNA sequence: TGTGCCATCAGTCCCCGTAGTGGAAGACAGGGCCATACGCAGTATTTT. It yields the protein CAISPRSGRQGHTQYF.

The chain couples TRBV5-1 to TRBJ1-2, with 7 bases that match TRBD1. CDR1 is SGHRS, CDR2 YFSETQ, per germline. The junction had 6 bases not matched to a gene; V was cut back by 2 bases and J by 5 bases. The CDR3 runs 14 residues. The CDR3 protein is CASSLGQVPYGYTF. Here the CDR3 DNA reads TGCGCCAGCAGCTTAGGACAGGTCCCTTATGGCTACACCTTC.

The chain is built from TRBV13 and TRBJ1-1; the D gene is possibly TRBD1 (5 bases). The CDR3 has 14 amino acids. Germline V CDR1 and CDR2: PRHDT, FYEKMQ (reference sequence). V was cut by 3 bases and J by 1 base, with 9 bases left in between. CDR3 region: CASSFIRANTEAFF. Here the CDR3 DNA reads TGTGCCAGCAGCTTCATCAGGGCGAACACTGAAGCTTTCTTT. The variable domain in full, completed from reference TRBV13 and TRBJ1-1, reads AAGVIQSPRHLIKEKRETATLKCYPIPRHDTVYWYQQGPGQDPQFLISFYEKMQSDKGSIPDRFSAQQFSDYHSELNMSSLELGDSALYFCASSFIRANTEAFFGQGTRLTVV.

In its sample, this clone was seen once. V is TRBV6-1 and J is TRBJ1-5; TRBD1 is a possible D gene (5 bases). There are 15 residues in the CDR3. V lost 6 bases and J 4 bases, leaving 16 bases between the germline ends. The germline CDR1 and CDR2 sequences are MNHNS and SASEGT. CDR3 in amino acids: CASRVLRVANQPQHF. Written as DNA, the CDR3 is TGTGCCAGCAGGGTCCTCAGGGTGGCGAATCAGCCCCAGCATTTT.

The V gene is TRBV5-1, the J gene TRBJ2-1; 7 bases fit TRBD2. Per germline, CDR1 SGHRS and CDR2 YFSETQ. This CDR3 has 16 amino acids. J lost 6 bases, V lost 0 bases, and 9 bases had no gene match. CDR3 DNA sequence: TGCGCCAGCAGCTTGGGCGGCGGGAGAGGTATCAATGAGCAGTTCTTC. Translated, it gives CASSLGGGRGINEQFF.

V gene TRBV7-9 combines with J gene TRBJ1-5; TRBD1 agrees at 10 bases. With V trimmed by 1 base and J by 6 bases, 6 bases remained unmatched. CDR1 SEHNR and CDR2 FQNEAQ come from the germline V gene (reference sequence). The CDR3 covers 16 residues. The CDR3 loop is CASSLVGTGVGQPQHF. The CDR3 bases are TGTGCCAGCAGCTTAGTAGGGACAGGGGTGGGTCAGCCCCAGCATTTT.

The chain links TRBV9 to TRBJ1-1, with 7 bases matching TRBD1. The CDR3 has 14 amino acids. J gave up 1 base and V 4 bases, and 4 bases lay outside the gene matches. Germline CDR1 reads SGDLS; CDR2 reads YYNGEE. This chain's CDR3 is CASSPRTGNTEAFF. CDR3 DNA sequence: TGTGCCAGCAGCCCCCGGACAGGGAACACTGAAGCTTTCTTT.

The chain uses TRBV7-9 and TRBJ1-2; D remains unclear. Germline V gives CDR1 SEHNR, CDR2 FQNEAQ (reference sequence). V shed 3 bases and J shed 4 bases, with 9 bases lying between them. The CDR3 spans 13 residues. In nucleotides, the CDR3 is TGTGCCAGCAGCTTCGGGGAGGGCTATGGCTACACCTTC. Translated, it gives CASSFGEGYGYTF.

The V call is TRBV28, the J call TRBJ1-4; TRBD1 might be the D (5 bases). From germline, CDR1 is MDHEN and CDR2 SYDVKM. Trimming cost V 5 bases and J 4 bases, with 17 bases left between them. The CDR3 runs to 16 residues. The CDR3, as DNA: TGTGCCAGCAGTCCCCCCCCCGGGGGAGGTAATGAAAAACTGTTTTTT. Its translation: CASSPPPGGGNEKLFF. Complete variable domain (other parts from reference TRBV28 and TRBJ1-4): DVKVTQSSRYLVKRTGEKVFLECVQDMDHENMFWYRQDPGLGLRLIYFSYDVKMKEKGDIPEGYSVSREKKERFSLILESASTNQTSMYLCASSPPPGGGNEKLFFGSGTQLSVL.

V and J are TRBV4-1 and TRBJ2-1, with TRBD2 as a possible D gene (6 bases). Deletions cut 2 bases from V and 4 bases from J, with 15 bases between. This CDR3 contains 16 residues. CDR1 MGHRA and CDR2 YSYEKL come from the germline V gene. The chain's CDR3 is CASSQITSGPYNEQFF. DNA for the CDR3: TGCGCCAGCAGCCAAATAACCAGCGGGCCTTACAATGAGCAGTTCTTC.

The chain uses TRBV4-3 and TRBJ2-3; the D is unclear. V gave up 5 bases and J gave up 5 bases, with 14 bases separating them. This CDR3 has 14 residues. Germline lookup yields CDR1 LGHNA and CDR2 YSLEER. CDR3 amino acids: CASSIEVSGDTQYF. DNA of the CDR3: TGCGCCAGCAGCATCGAAGTTTCGGGAGATACGCAGTATTTT.

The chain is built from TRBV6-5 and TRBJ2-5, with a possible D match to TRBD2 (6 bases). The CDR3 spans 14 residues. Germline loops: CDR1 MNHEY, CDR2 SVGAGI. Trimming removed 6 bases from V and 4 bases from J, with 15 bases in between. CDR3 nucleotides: TGTGCCAGCAGCTGGGGGGATCAAAGAGAGACCCAGTACTTC. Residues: CASSWGDQRETQYF.